Described below is a single T cell receptor beta chain sequence and its context. Its antigen is still unknown. With a J-beta primer mix and a sample-barcoded 5' primer, a second PCR ran 7 to 11 cycles. TCRdb re-analysed the 5' RACE reads in MiXCR, keeping a single row per CDR3 protein. The top ten clones hold roughly 2.1% of a sample with under 2,000,000 distinct CDR3 sequences, just under 50% of them seen once. Germline values: CDR1 SGHRS, CDR2 YFSETQ. Trimming shortened V by 0 bases and J by 2 bases, and 20 bases separated the two germline ends. CDR3 length: 18 amino acids. The record originates from a study of blood T cells in healthy people across ages. Findings and caveats of the study: Estimated diversity across one million T cells was deemed an underestimate.

Per-sample yields of isolated PBMCs were at least 6.5 million. A minimum of 6 micrograms of total RNA was extracted per sample. Sequencing used blood. This receptor was obtained from a woman between 35 and 50 years old in good health. The chain has TRBV5-1 and TRBJ2-5; tentatively, D is TRBD1 or TRBD2 (5 bases each). The CDR3 spells CASSLDGGPRVGQETQYF. Written as DNA, the CDR3 is TGCGCCAGCAGCTTGGATGGGGGACCCAGGGTCGGGCAAGAGACCCAGTACTTC.